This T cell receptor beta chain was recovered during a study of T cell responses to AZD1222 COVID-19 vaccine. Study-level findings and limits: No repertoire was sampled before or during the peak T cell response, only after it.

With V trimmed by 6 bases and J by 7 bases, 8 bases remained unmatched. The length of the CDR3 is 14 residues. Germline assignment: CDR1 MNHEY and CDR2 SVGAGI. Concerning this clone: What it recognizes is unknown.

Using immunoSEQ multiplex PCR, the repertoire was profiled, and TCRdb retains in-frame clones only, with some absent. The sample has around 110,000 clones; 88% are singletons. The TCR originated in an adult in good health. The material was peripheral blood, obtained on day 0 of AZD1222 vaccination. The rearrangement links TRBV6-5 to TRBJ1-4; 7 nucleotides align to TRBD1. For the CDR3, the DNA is TGTGCCAGCAGCACGACAGGGTTTCGTGAAAAACTGTTTTTT. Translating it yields CASSTTGFREKLFF.